The 3 T cell receptor beta chains below were found in one sample sequenced in a study of breast tumors, draining lymph nodes, adjacent tissues. MiXCR, run by TCRdb on the multiplex PCR reads, gives a single entry per CDR3 protein. Of under 20,000 distinct CDR3 sequences detected, roughly 43% appear once; the ten largest clones hold 15% to 25%. Sequencing was performed on breast tumor tissue. The receptors were gathered from a female donor with breast cancer. Some clones in this sample may be carry-over from other donors' samples.

This clonotype qualifies as medium-sized (0.01 to 0.1%). The J gene is TRBJ2-7, the V gene TRBV7-3; the D gene is possibly TRBD1 (6 bases). V was shortened by 1 base and J by 2 bases, with 9 bases between the two germline ends. From germline, CDR1 is SGHTA and CDR2 FQGTGA. This CDR3 region has 14 residues. The CDR3 DNA follows: TGTGCCAGCAGCTTAAGGCCAGGGGCCTACGAGCAGTACTTC. Translated, it gives CASSLRPGAYEQYF.

The V and J genes are TRBV5-6 and TRBJ2-7; the match to TRBD2 covers 13 bases. Germline assignment: CDR1 SGHDT and CDR2 YYEEEE. V trimming: 2 bases; J trimming: 2 bases; junction bases outside the gene matches: 1. There are 15 residues in the CDR3. CDR3 nucleotide sequence: TGTGCCAGCAGCTTACTAGCGGGAGGGCCCTACGAGCAGTACTTC. Protein product: CASSLLAGGPYEQYF.

The V gene is TRBV7-3, the J gene TRBJ2-7; 8 bases are shared with TRBD1. The V segment lost 5 bases and the J segment 5 bases; nucleotides outside the gene matches: 11. Per the germline V gene, CDR1 is SGHTA and CDR2 is FQGTGA. The CDR3 sequence is 15 residues long. CDR3 sequence: CASSPTRGQGHEQYF. The CDR3 nucleotides are TGTGCCAGCAGCCCAACCAGGGGGCAGGGCCACGAGCAGTACTTC.